The sequence of this T cell receptor beta chain was determined in a study of type 1 and type 2 diabetes patients. Study summary: From PBMCs, CD4+ and CD8+ T cells were isolated by magnetic microbeads.

This CDR3 contains 16 residues. Deletions cut 1 base from V and 7 bases from J, with 19 bases between. The germline gives CDR1 SGHTA, CDR2 FQGNSA. All diabetic donors were classified as either type 1 or type 2 diabetes. The sample holds many counts of this clonotype. Its antigen remains unidentified. Findings and caveats of the study: Age and gender were not matched between study groups.

Genomic DNA was the PCR template. Multiplex PCR with 30 forward and 13 reverse primers amplified the TCR beta CDR3. TCRdb processed the multiplex PCR reads anew with MiXCR; each CDR3 protein has one entry. The sample holds about 290,000 distinct CDR3 sequences, 40% to 50% seen once. This receptor was taken from a man aged 18 to 30 with type 2 diabetes. This chain connects TRBV7-2 to TRBJ1-2; no definite D call. Input material: peripheral blood mononuclear cells (PBMCs). This CDR3 is CASSLGRAYRGSGYTF. The CDR3 region has the DNA TGTGCCAGCAGCTTAGGAAGGGCCTACAGAGGGAGTGGCTACACCTTC.